This TCR beta chain was retrieved from a study of cytomegalovirus exposure and HLA in healthy donors. Whole-study results and caveats: For most TCR sequences rarity was the rule, although some public TCRs occurred in many donors. In an earlier analysis, about 90% or about 30%: the productive usage of most TCR beta V segments. A few of the chains that were CMV-associated were confirmed in vitro to be specific for CMV antigens.

CDR3 length: 15 amino acids. V was clipped by 5 bases and J by 4 bases, with 14 bases between them. The germline CDR1 and CDR2 sequences are MNHEY and SMNVEV (reference sequence). This clone was found a few times. Its antigen remains unknown. Primers included in the PCR were 60 Vbeta and 13 Jbeta primers. TCRdb's copy holds only in-frame clones and misses some; the assay was immunoSEQ multiplex PCR. This repertoire shows about 200,000 clones, about an eighth found once; its top ten account for 7.8%. The clonotype was recovered from a man in his fifties or sixties in good health and CMV-seropositive. What was sequenced was PBMCs. The genes are TRBV27 and TRBJ1-4, with D possibly being TRBD1 (5 bases). The CDR3, as DNA: TGTGCCAGCAGTCCCCGGGACTTGTATAATGAAAAACTGTTTTTT. This sequence encodes CASSPRDLYNEKLFF.